What follows describes a single TCR beta chain. What it binds is not known. The record originates from a study of post-analysis software for immune sequencing data. The wider study: Relapsing-remitting, secondary progressive and progressive-relapsing multiple sclerosis were all included among the disease courses.

Study results and limitations: Samples prepared in the same batch strongly co-clustered by F measure. Controls had significantly higher normalized Chao1 diversity than multiple sclerosis patients.

Presence of unique molecular identifiers characterized the TCR beta cDNA libraries. The T cell input of roughly 0.95 to 10 million gave a few hundred thousand cDNA molecules. TCRdb processed the PCR reads anew with MiXCR; each CDR3 protein has one entry. The data hold more than 450,000 distinct CDR3 sequences, with around a third observed a single time. The material sequenced was blood. This clonotype was obtained from a girl aged 2 to 17 with multiple sclerosis.

This CDR3 is CASSFRARLHGYTF. The CDR3 DNA reads as TGCGCCAGCAGCTTTCGGGCAAGACTCCATGGCTACACCTTC. V is TRBV5-1 and J is TRBJ1-2; the D is unclear. V shed 2 bases and J shed 6 bases, with 14 bases lying between them. CDR3 length: 14 residues. Germline V gives CDR1 SGHRS, CDR2 YFSETQ.